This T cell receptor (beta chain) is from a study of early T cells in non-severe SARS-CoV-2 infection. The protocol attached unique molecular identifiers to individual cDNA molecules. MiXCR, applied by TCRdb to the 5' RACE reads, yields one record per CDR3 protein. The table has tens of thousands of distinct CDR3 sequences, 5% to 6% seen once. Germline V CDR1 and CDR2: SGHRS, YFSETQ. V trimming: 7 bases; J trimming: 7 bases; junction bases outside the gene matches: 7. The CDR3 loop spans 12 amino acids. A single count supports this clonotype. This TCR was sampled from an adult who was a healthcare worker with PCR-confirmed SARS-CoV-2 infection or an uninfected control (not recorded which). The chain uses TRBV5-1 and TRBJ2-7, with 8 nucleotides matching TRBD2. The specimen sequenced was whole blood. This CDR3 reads CASGPGGVEQYF. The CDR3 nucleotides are TGCGCCAGCGGCCCGGGAGGGGTTGAGCAGTACTTC.